The sequence of this T cell receptor beta chain was determined in a study of OX40 agonist ivuxolimab in advanced cancers. TCRdb's copy holds only in-frame clones and misses some; the assay was immunoSEQ multiplex PCR. The sample lists about 69,000 clones, 90% occurring once. CDR1 and CDR2 (germline): LGHNA, YNFKEQ. V lost 0 bases to trimming and J lost 0 bases, with 9 bases between them. The CDR3 totals 15 residues. The receptor's source is an adult with an advanced solid tumor such as melanoma, head and neck, liver or kidney cancer. The rearrangement links TRBV4-2 to TRBJ2-7; D uncertain. The source was CD4+ or CD8+ T cells sorted from blood, collected in a trial of the OX40 agonist ivuxolimab. CDR3 protein: CASSQDSYTSYEQYF. CDR3 bases: TGTGCCAGCAGCCAAGATAGTTATACCTCCTACGAGCAGTACTTC.